This TCR beta chain was profiled in a study of post-analysis software for immune sequencing data. cDNA libraries of TCR beta carried unique molecular identifiers. TCRdb called the PCR reads again in MiXCR, with one record for every CDR3 protein. The sample contains 430,000 or so distinct CDR3 sequences, 39% of which appear only once. Germline V lookup: CDR1 DFQATT, CDR2 SNEGSKA (reference sequence). The V segment lost 3 bases and the J segment 5 bases; nucleotides outside the gene matches: 9. CDR3 length: 15 amino acids. Study-level findings and limits: The study found TRBV5-6, TRBV5-1 and TRBV20-1 among a few TRBV segments more frequent in patients than controls. Samples from one preparation batch, clustered by F measure, grouped strongly together.

As regards this clonotype: Its antigen remains unknown.

Sequencing was carried out using blood. This receptor was obtained from a girl aged 2 to 10 with multiple sclerosis. The chain recombines TRBV20-1 with TRBJ1-4, with 7 nucleotides matching TRBD1. This CDR3 is CSARGTDHGNEKLFF. The CDR3 DNA is TGCAGTGCTAGGGGGACAGACCACGGCAATGAAAAACTGTTTTTT.